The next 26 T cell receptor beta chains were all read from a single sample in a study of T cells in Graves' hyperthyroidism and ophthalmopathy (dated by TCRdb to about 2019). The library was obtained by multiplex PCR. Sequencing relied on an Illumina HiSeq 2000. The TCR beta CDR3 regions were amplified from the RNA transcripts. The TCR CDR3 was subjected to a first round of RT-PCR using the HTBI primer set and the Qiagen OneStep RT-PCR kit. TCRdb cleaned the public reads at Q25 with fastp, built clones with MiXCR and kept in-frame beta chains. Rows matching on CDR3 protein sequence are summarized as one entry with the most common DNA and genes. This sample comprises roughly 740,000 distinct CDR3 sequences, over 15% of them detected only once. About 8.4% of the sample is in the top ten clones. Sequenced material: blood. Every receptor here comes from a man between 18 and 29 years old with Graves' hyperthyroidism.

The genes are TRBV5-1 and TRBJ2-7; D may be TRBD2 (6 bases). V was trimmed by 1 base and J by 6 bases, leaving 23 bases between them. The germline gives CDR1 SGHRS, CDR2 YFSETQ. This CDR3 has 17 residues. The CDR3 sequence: CASSLFGAGGGTSEQYF. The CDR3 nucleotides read TGCGCCAGCAGCTTGTTCGGAGCGGGTGGGGGTACTAGCGAGCAGTACTTC.

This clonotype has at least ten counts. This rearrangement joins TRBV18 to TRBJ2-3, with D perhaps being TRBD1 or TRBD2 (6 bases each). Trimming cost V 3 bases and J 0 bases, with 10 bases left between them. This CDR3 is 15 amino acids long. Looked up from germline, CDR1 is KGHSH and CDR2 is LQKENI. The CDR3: CASSPKGGSTDTQYF. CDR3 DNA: TGTGCCAGCTCACCTAAGGGGGGAAGCACAGATACGCAGTATTTT. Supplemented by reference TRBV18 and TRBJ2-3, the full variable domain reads NAGVMQNPRHLVRRRGQEARLRCSPMKGHSHVYWYRQLPEEGLKFMVYLQKENIIDESGMPKERFSAEFPKEGPSILRIQQVVRGDSAAYFCASSPKGGSTDTQYFGPGTRLTVL.

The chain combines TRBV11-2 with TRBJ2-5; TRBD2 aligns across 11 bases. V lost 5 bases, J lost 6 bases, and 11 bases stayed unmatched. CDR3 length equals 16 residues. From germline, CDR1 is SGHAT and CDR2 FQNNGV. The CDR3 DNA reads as TGTGCCAGCAGCCCAATACTAGCGGGAGCGGGAAAGACCCAGTACTTC. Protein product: CASSPILAGAGKTQYF.

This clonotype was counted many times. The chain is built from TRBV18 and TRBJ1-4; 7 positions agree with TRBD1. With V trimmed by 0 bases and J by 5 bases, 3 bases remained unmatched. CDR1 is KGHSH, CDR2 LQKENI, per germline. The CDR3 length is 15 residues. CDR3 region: CASSPPGQQNEKLFF. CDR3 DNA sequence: TGTGCCAGCTCACCACCGGGACAGCAAAATGAAAAACTGTTTTTT.

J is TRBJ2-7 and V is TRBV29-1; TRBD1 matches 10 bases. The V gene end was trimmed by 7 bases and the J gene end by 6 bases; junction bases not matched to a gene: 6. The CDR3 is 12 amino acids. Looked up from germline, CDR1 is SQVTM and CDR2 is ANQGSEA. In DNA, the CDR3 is TGCAGCGCCGGGACAGGGGCCCGCGAGCAGTACTTC. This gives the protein CSAGTGAREQYF.

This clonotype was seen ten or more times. The CDR3 DNA sequence: TGTGCCAGCAGCGACGGGACTAGCGATACCCAGTACTTC. Translated: CASSDGTSDTQYF. V gene TRBV7-3 combines with J gene TRBJ2-5; the match to TRBD2 covers 10 bases. J lost 8 bases, V lost 5 bases, and 5 bases had no gene match. Germline V gives CDR1 SGHTA, CDR2 FQGTGA. This CDR3 spans 13 amino acids.

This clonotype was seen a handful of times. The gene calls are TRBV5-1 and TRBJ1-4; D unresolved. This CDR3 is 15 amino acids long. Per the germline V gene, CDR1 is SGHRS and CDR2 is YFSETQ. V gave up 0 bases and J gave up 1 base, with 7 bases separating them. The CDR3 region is CASSLGRVTNEKLFF. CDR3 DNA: TGCGCCAGCAGCTTGGGAAGGGTAACTAATGAAAAACTGTTTTTT.

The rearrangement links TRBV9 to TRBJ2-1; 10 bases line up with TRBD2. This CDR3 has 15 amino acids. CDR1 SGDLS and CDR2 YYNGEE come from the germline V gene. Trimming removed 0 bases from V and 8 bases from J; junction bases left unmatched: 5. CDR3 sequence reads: CASSVASGRAHEQFF. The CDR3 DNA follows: TGTGCCAGCAGCGTAGCGAGCGGGAGGGCCCATGAGCAGTTCTTC.

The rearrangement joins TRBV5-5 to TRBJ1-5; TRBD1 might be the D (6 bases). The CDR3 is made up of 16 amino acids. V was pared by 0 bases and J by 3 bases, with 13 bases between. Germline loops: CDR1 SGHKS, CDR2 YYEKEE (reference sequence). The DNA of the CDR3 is TGTGCCAGCAGCTTGGCCCAGGGGCGGGCCAATCAGCCCCAGCATTTT. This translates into CASSLAQGRANQPQHF.

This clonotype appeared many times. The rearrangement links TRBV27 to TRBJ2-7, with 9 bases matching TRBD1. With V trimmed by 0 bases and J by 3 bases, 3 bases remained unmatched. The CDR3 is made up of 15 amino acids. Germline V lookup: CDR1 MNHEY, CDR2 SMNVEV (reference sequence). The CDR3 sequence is CASSLSTGGDYEQYF. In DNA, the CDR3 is TGTGCCAGCAGTTTATCGACAGGGGGGGACTACGAGCAGTACTTC.

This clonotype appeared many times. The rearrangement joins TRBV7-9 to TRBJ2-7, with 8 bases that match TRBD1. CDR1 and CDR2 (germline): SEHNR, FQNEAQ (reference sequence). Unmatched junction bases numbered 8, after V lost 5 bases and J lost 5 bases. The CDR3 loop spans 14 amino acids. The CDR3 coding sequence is TGTGCCAGCAGCCGGACAGGGCCTTCCCACGAGCAGTACTTC. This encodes CASSRTGPSHEQYF. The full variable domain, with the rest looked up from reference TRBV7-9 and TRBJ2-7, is DTGVSQNPRHKITKRGQNVTFRCDPISEHNRLYWYRQTLGQGPEFLTYFQNEAQLEKSRLLSDRFSAERPKGSFSTLEIQRTEQGDSAMYLCASSRTGPSHEQYFGPGTRLTVT.

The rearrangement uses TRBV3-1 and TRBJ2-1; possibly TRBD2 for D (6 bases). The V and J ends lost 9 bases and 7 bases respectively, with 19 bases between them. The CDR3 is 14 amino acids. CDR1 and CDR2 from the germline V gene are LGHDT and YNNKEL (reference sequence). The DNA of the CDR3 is TGTGCCAGTCGAAGGGCTAGCGTCAGAAATGAGCAGTTCTTC. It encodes CASRRASVRNEQFF.

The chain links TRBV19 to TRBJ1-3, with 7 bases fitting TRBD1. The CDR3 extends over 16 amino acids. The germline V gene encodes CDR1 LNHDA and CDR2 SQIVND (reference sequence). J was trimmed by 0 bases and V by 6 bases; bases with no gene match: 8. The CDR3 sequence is CASRARTGDSGNTIYF. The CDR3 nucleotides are TGTGCCAGTAGGGCCAGGACAGGCGACTCTGGAAACACCATATATTTT.

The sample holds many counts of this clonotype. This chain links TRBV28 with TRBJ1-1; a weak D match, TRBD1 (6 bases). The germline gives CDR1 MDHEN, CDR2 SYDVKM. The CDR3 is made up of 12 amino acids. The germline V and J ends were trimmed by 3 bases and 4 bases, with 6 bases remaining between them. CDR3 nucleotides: TGTGCCAGCAGTTTGGGGGCCACTGAAGCTTTCTTT. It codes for CASSLGATEAFF. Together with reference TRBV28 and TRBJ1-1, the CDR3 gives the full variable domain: DVKVTQSSRYLVKRTGEKVFLECVQDMDHENMFWYRQDPGLGLRLIYFSYDVKMKEKGDIPEGYSVSREKKERFSLILESASTNQTSMYLCASSLGATEAFFGQGTRLTVV.

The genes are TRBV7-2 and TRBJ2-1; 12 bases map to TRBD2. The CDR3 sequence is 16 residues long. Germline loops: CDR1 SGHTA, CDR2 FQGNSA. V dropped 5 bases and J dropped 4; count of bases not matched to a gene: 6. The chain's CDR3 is CASSAYLAGGYNEQFF. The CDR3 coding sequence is TGTGCCAGCAGCGCCTACCTAGCGGGAGGGTACAATGAGCAGTTCTTC.

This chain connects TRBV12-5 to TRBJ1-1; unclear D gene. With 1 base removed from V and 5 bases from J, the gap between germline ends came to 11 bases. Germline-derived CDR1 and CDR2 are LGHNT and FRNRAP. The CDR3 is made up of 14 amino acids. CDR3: CASGLAMPRTEAFF. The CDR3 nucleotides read TGTGCTAGTGGTTTGGCGATGCCCCGTACTGAAGCTTTCTTT.

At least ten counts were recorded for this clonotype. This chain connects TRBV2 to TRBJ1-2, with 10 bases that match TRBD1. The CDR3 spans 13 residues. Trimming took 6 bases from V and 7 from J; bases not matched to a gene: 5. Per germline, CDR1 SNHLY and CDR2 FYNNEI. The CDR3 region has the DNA TGTGCCAGCAGCGACAGGGGGCAAGGTGGCTACACCTTC. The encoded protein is CASSDRGQGGYTF.

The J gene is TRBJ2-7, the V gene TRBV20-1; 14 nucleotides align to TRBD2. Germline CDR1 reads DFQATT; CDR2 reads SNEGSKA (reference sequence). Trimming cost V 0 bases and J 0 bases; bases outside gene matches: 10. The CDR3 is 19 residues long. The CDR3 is CSAREIGTSGSISSYEQYF. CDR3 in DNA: TGCAGTGCTAGAGAGATAGGGACTAGCGGGAGCATCAGCTCCTACGAGCAGTACTTC.

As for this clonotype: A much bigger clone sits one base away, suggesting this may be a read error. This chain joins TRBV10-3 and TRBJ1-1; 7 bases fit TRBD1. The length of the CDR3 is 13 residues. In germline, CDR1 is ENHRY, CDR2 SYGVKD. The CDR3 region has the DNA TGTGTCATCAGGAGACAGGGGAACACTGAAGCTTTCTTT. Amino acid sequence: CVIRRQGNTEAFF.

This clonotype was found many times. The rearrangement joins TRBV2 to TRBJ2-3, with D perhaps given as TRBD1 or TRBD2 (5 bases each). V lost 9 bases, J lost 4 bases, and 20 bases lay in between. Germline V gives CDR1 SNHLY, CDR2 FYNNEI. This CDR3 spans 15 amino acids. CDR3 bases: TGTGCCAGATCGACCGGGACCCTGGGGGCAGATACGCAGTATTTT. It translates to CARSTGTLGADTQYF.

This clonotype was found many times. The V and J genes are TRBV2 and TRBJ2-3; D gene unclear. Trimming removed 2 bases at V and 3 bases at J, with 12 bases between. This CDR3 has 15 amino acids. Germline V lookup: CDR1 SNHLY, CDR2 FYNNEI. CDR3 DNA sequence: TGTGCCAGCAGTGAATTCCGGGCTAGAACAGATACGCAGTATTTT. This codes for CASSEFRARTDTQYF. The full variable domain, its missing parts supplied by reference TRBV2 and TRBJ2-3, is EPEVTQTPSHQVTQMGQEVILRCVPISNHLYFYWYRQILGQKVEFLVSFYNNEISEKSEIFDDQFSVERPDGSNFTLKIRSTKLEDSAMYFCASSEFRARTDTQYFGPGTRLTVL.

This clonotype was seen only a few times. CDR3 in DNA: TGCAGTGCTCCCAGTCAGGGGAATCAGCCCCAGCATTTT. This translates into CSAPSQGNQPQHF. V and J are TRBV20-1 and TRBJ1-5; weak D call: TRBD1 (6 bases). This CDR3 contains 13 residues. Per germline, CDR1 DFQATT and CDR2 SNEGSKA (reference sequence). V lost 5 bases and J 4 bases, leaving 12 bases between the germline ends.

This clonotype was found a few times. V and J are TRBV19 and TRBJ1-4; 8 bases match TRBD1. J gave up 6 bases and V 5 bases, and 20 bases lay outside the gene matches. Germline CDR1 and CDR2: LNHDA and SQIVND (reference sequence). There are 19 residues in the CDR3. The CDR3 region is CASSPTTGTGRPKDEKLFF. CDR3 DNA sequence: TGTGCCAGTAGTCCGACAACCGGGACAGGCCGACCAAAAGATGAAAAACTGTTTTTT.

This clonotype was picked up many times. CDR3 nucleotide sequence: TGCAGTGCTTATAGTCGGGCGCTTACGGTGACAGATACGCAGTATTTT. This gives the protein CSAYSRALTVTDTQYF. The chain uses TRBV20-1 and TRBJ2-3; D is uncertain. This CDR3 is 16 amino acids long. The germline V gene has CDR1 DFQATT and CDR2 SNEGSKA (reference sequence). V was cut by 5 bases and J by 3 bases, with 21 bases left in between.

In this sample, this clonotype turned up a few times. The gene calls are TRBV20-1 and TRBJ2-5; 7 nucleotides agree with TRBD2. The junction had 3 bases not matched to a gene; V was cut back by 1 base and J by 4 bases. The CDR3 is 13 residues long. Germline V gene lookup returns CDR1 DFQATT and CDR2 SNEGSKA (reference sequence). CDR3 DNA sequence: TGCAGTGCTAGAGGGACTAGGAGAGAGACCCAGTACTTC. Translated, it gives CSARGTRRETQYF.

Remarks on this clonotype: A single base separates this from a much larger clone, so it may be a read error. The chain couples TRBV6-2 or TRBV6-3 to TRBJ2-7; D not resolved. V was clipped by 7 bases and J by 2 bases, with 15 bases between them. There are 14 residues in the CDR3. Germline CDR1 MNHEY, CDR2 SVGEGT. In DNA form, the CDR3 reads TGTGCCAGCACCCGGGTCCTGACCCCCTACGAGCAGTACTTC. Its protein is CASTRVLTPYEQYF.